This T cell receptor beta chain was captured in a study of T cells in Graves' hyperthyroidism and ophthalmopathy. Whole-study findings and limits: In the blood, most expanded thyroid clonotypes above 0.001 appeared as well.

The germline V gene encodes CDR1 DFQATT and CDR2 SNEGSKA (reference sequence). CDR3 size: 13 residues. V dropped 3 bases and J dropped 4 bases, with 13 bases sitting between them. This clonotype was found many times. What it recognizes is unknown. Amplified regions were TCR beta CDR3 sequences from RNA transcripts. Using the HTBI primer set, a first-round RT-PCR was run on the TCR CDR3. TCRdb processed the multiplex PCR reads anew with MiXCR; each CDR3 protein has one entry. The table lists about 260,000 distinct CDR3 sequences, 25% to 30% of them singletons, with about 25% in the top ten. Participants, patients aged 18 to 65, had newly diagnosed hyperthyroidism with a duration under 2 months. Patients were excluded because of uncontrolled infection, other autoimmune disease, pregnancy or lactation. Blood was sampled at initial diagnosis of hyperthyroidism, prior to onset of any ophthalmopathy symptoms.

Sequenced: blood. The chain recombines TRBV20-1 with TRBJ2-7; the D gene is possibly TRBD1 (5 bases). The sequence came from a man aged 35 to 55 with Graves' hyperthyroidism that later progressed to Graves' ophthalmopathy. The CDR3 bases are TGCAGTGCTAGTTCAGGGAACGAGTACGAGCAGTACTTC. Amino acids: CSASSGNEYEQYF.